The 24 T cell receptor beta chains below were found in one sample sequenced in a study of T cells after yellow fever vaccination. Via MiXCR, TCRdb re-called the 5' RACE reads, giving one row per CDR3 protein. The data contain around 340,000 distinct CDR3 sequences, about an eighth of them singletons. Sequences were derived from CD4+ T cells sorted from PBMCs, sampled 15 days after the yellow fever booster vaccination. The receptor set was obtained from a young man who received the YFV17D yellow fever vaccine.

The chain joins TRBV6-1 to TRBJ1-2; 11 bases agree with TRBD1. Germline V CDR1 and CDR2: MNHNS, SASEGT. J was trimmed by 7 bases and V by 2 bases; bases with no gene match: 6. CDR3 length: 15 residues. The CDR3 nucleotides read TGTGCCAGCAGTGAAAGCGGACAGGGGGCGCGTGGCTACACCTTC. The encoded protein is CASSESGQGARGYTF.

This clonotype was detected a few times. It may be a read error: a sequence one base away is much more abundant. This chain links TRBV11-3 with TRBJ2-3; no clear D. This CDR3 is 13 amino acids long. CDR1 and CDR2 (germline): SGHNT, YENEEA. Trimming stripped 5 bases from V and 0 bases from J, with 6 bases between. CDR3 in DNA: TGTGCCAGCAGCCCGATTAGCACAGATACGCAGTATTTT. It yields the protein CASSPISTDTQYF.

This clonotype showed up just a few times. The V call is TRBV3-1, the J call TRBJ2-3, with D uncertain. The V gene's germline CDR1 is LGHDT and CDR2 YNNKEL (reference sequence). Deletions cut 4 bases from V and 11 bases from J, with 16 bases between. This CDR3 has 13 residues. CDR3 amino acids: CASSPHPLGGQYF. The CDR3 DNA follows: TGTGCCAGCAGCCCTCATCCCCTGGGCGGGCAGTATTTT.

Ten or more counts support this clonotype. V is TRBV3-1 and J is TRBJ2-1; unclear D gene. V lost 1 base, J lost 6 bases, and 13 bases lay in between. This CDR3 contains 15 residues. From germline, CDR1 is LGHDT and CDR2 YNNKEL (reference sequence). The CDR3 nucleotides read TGTGCCAGCAGCCAAGTAGGGTCCCTTCGCAATGAGCAGTTCTTC. Protein: CASSQVGSLRNEQFF.

Only a few counts were recorded for this clonotype. The chain is built from TRBV5-1 and TRBJ2-2, with 9 positions matching TRBD1. V shed 4 bases and J 1 base; nucleotides not matched to a gene: 17. The CDR3 loop spans 20 amino acids. The V gene's germline CDR1 is SGHRS and CDR2 YFSETQ. The CDR3 reads CASSPKSTRGQGWNTGELFF. The CDR3 DNA follows: TGCGCCAGCAGCCCAAAGTCGACGCGGGGACAGGGATGGAACACCGGGGAGCTGTTTTTT.

This chain joins TRBV20-1 and TRBJ2-3, with D unresolved. The CDR3 contains 16 residues. CDR1 is DFQATT, CDR2 SNEGSKA, per germline (reference sequence). The germline V and J ends were trimmed by 1 base and 1 base, with 15 bases remaining between them. CDR3 in DNA: TGCAGTGCTAGAGTAATGTTGAGGTACGGCACAGATACGCAGTATTTT. As protein: CSARVMLRYGTDTQYF.

This clonotype was seen a handful of times. CDR3 DNA: TGCGCCAGCAGCCAATACGGGGTTCAGACTCAGCCCCAGCATTTT. Residues: CASSQYGVQTQPQHF. V usage is TRBV4-1 and J usage is TRBJ1-5; no definite D call. CDR3 length equals 15 residues. V shed 2 bases and J shed 6 bases, with 14 bases lying between them. Germline CDR1 and CDR2: MGHRA and YSYEKL.

This clonotype was observed a handful of times. CDR3 region: CASSFWGLSGELFF. CDR3 nucleotide sequence: TGTGCCAGCAGCTTCTGGGGGCTTTCCGGGGAGCTGTTTTTT. J is TRBJ2-2 and V is TRBV5-5, with D perhaps TRBD1 (6 bases). CDR3 length: 14 amino acids. Trimming pared 2 bases from V and 6 bases from J, leaving 11 bases between. Germline values: CDR1 SGHKS, CDR2 YYEKEE (reference sequence).

The rearrangement uses TRBV7-2 and TRBJ1-5; no clear D gene. The germline CDR1 and CDR2 sequences are SGHTA and FQGNSA. The CDR3 consists of 14 residues. V dropped 3 bases and J dropped 0 bases, with 6 bases sitting between them. The CDR3 region is CASSFQTSNQPQHF. The CDR3 DNA sequence: TGTGCCAGCAGCTTCCAGACTAGCAATCAGCCCCAGCATTTT.

The rearrangement uses TRBV5-1 and TRBJ1-2; 9 bases map to TRBD1. Trimming cost V 5 bases and J 6 bases; bases outside gene matches: 5. The CDR3 extends over 13 amino acids. Germline-derived CDR1 and CDR2 are SGHRS and YFSETQ. The chain's CDR3 is CASSRRDRDGYTF. The CDR3 bases are TGCGCCAGCAGTCGCCGGGACAGGGATGGCTACACCTTC.

A few counts support this clonotype. This chain connects TRBV4-1 to TRBJ1-6, with D possibly matching TRBD1 (5 bases). From germline, CDR1 is MGHRA and CDR2 YSYEKL. Trimming left V 7 bases short and J 0 bases short, with 13 bases between. The length of the CDR3 is 16 residues. The CDR3 DNA sequence: TGCGCCAGCACCAGGGAAGGGAGCTCCTATAATTCACCCCTCCACTTT. Translating it yields CASTREGSSYNSPLHF.

This chain links TRBV7-2 with TRBJ1-5; TRBD1 agrees at 7 bases. This CDR3 is 13 amino acids long. CDR1 and CDR2 (germline): SGHTA, FQGNSA. The J segment lost 9 bases and the V segment lost 4 bases, leaving 6 bases of the junction unmatched. CDR3 region: CASSSTGWTPQHF. CDR3 sequence (DNA): TGTGCCAGCAGCTCGACAGGGTGGACGCCCCAGCATTTT.

The chain carries TRBV5-1 and TRBJ1-1; a weak D match, TRBD1 (5 bases). Germline V gives CDR1 SGHRS, CDR2 YFSETQ. This CDR3 comprises 13 residues. Trimming pared 0 bases from V and 5 bases from J, leaving 8 bases between. DNA for the CDR3: TGCGCCAGCAGCTTGGATGGGGCGACTGAAGCTTTCTTT. As protein: CASSLDGATEAFF.

The genes are TRBV6-1 and TRBJ2-2; 8 bases align to TRBD2. The CDR3 length is 16 residues. V was clipped by 2 bases and J by 1 base; unmatched bases: 3. Germline-derived CDR1 and CDR2 are MNHNS and SASEGT. CDR3 amino acids: CASSEWLAGNTGELFF. CDR3 sequence (DNA): TGTGCCAGCAGTGAATGGCTAGCGGGGAACACCGGGGAGCTGTTTTTT.

This clonotype was counted only a few times. This rearrangement joins TRBV20-1 to TRBJ2-3; a weak D match, TRBD2 (7 bases). V lost 0 bases, J lost 0 bases, and 10 bases lay in between. CDR1 and CDR2 (germline): DFQATT, SNEGSKA (reference sequence). The CDR3 is 15 residues long. The CDR3 loop is CSARDGGLSTDTQYF. In DNA form, the CDR3 reads TGCAGTGCTAGAGACGGGGGGCTAAGCACAGATACGCAGTATTTT.

This clonotype was seen a handful of times. V gene TRBV29-1 combines with J gene TRBJ1-2, with 7 bases fitting TRBD1. The germline CDR1 and CDR2 sequences are SQVTM and ANQGSEA. This CDR3 is 13 amino acids long. The junction had 8 bases not matched to a gene; V was cut back by 5 bases and J by 5 bases. The CDR3: CSVNTGVGYGYTF. The CDR3 DNA is TGCAGCGTTAACACAGGGGTGGGGTATGGCTACACCTTC.

This clonotype was observed a handful of times. The V gene is TRBV20-1, the J gene TRBJ1-1, with D possibly TRBD1 on 5 matching bases. Germline-derived CDR1 and CDR2 are DFQATT and SNEGSKA (reference sequence). The germline V and J ends were trimmed by 8 bases and 2 bases, with 12 bases remaining between them. CDR3 size: 12 residues. In nucleotides, the CDR3 is TGCAGTTTCCCAGGGAGTAACACTGAAGCTTTCTTT. Encoded protein: CSFPGSNTEAFF.

The chain couples TRBV2 to TRBJ2-1; no clear D gene. V was shortened by 8 bases and J by 9 bases, with 11 bases between the two germline ends. The CDR3 loop spans 11 amino acids. The germline CDR1 and CDR2 sequences are SNHLY and FYNNEI. The DNA of the CDR3 is TGTGCCAGCTCTGCCAGGAGTGAGCAGTTCTTC. It encodes CASSARSEQFF.

This clonotype was recorded many times. This chain links TRBV7-2 with TRBJ1-6, with D possibly being TRBD1 (5 bases). The germline V and J ends were trimmed by 2 bases and 10 bases, with 12 bases remaining between them. Germline CDR1 SGHTA, CDR2 FQGNSA. The CDR3 contains 14 residues. CDR3 sequence: CASSLFPRDSPLHF. The CDR3 nucleotides read TGTGCCAGCAGCTTATTCCCCAGGGACTCACCCCTCCACTTT.

The V gene is TRBV12-3 or TRBV12-4, the J gene TRBJ1-3; D is unresolved. This CDR3 spans 14 amino acids. Trimming took off 8 bases at V and 0 bases at J, with 11 bases between the two ends. CDR3 bases: TGTGCCAGCGGGTCAGATAGCTCTGGAAACACCATATATTTT. Residues: CASGSDSSGNTIYF.

This clonotype came up a few times. The gene calls are TRBV11-2 and TRBJ2-3; D gene ambiguous. The length of the CDR3 is 15 residues. Germline-derived CDR1 and CDR2 are SGHAT and FQNNGV. V lost 0 bases and J 2 bases, leaving 9 bases between the germline ends. CDR3 protein: CASSLEAPFTDTQYF. CDR3 sequence (DNA): TGTGCCAGCAGCTTAGAGGCGCCTTTCACAGATACGCAGTATTTT.

In this sample, this clonotype turned up a few times. This chain uses TRBV4-1 with TRBJ2-5; D is uncertain. The germline V and J ends were trimmed by 1 base and 4 bases, with 10 bases remaining between them. Germline values: CDR1 MGHRA, CDR2 YSYEKL. The CDR3 is made up of 14 amino acids. In nucleotides, the CDR3 is TGCGCCAGCAGCCAAGCGGGCAGAAGAGAGACCCAGTACTTC. It yields the protein CASSQAGRRETQYF.

This clonotype was detected a few times. The rearrangement uses TRBV6-2 or TRBV6-3 and TRBJ2-5; TRBD2 matches at 7 bases. After removal of 7 bases from V and 4 bases from J, the junction contained 9 bases not matched to a gene. Germline CDR1 MNHEY, CDR2 SVGEGT. This CDR3 contains 14 residues. The DNA of the CDR3 is TGTGCCAGCACCTACGGGACTACCTCAGAGACCCAGTACTTC. It encodes CASTYGTTSETQYF.

This clonotype was recorded many times. The chain recombines TRBV12-5 with TRBJ1-1; no clear D. CDR3 length: 15 amino acids. V lost 4 bases and J 0 bases, leaving 12 bases between the germline ends. Germline assignment: CDR1 LGHNT and CDR2 FRNRAP. The CDR3 loop is CASGSPANMNTEAFF. CDR3 sequence (DNA): TGTGCTAGTGGTTCCCCAGCGAACATGAACACTGAAGCTTTCTTT.